This T cell receptor (beta chain) was captured by sequencing in a study of T cells after yellow fever vaccination. Points from the study as a whole: Post-booster reappearance was seen for most primary-vaccination clones (about 96% CD4, 80% to 90% CD8).

In TCRdb, the 5' RACE reads were re-called with MiXCR into one record per CDR3 protein. This sample carries roughly 500,000 distinct CDR3 sequences, 15% to 20% of them seen once, and the ten largest clones take roughly an eighth. The CDR3 consists of 16 residues. Germline V lookup: CDR1 MDHEN, CDR2 SYDVKM. Unmatched junction bases numbered 10, after V lost 6 bases and J lost 2 bases. Only a few counts were recorded for this clonotype. Its antigen is unidentified. The source is a young man who received the YFV17D yellow fever vaccine. The sample in question was PBMCs, obtained 15 days after the yellow fever booster vaccination. The chain is built from TRBV28 and TRBJ2-1; TRBD1 matches at 7 bases. The CDR3 bases are TGTGCCAGCAGCATAACAGGGGCCCTAACCTACAATGAGCAGTTCTTC. Translated, it gives CASSITGALTYNEQFF.